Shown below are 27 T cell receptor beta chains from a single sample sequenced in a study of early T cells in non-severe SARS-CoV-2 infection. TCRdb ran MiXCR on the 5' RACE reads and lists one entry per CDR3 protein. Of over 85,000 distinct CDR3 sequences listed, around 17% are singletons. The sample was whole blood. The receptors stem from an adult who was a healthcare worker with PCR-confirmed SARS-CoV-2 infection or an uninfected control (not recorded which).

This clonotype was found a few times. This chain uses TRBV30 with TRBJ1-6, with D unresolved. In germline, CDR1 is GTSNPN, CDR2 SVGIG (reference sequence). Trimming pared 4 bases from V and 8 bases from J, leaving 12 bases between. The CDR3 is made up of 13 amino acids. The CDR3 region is CAWTGDGDSPLHF. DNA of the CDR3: TGTGCCTGGACGGGCGACGGGGATTCACCCCTCCACTTT.

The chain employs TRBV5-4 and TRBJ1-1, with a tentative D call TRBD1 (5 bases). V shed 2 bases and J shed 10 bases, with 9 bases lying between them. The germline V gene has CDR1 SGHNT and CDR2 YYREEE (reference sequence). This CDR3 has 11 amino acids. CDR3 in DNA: TGTGCCAGCAGCTTTGGGGCTGTAGCTTTCTTT. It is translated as CASSFGAVAFF. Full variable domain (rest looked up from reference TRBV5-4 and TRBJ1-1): ETGVTQSPTHLIKTRGQQVTLRCSSQSGHNTVSWYQQALGQGPQFIFQYYREEENGRGNFPPRFSGLQFPNYSSELNVNALELDDSALYLCASSFGAVAFFGQGTRLTVV.

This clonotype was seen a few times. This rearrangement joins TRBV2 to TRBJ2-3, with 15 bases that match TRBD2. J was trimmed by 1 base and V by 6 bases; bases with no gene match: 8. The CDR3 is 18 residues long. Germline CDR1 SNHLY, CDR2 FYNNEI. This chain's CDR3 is CASSGTSGGTLGTDTQYF. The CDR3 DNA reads TGTGCCAGCAGCGGGACTAGCGGGGGGACCCTGGGCACAGATACGCAGTATTTT.

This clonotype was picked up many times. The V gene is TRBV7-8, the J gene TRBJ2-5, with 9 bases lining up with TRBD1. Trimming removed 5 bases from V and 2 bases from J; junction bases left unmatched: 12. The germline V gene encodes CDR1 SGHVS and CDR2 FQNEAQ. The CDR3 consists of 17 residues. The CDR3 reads CASSPLVVGQGQETQYF. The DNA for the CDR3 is TGTGCCAGCAGCCCTCTTGTTGTGGGACAGGGTCAAGAGACCCAGTACTTC.

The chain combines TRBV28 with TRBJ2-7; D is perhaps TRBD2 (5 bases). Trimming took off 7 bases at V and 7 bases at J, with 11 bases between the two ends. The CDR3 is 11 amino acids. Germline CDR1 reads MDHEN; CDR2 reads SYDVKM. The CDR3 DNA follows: TGTGCCAGCAATCTCCGCGGGGAGCAGTACTTC. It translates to CASNLRGEQYF.

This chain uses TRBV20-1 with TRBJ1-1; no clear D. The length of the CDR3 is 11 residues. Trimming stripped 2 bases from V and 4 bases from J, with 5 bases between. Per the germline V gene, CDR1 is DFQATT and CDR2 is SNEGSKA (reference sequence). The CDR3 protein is CSARISTEAFF. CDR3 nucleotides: TGCAGTGCTAGAATCAGCACTGAAGCTTTCTTT.

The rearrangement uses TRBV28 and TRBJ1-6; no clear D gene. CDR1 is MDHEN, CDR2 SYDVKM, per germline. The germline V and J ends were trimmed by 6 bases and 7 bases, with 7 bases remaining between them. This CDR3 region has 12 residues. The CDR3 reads CASRIPNSPLHF. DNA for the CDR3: TGTGCCAGCAGGATCCCAAATTCACCCCTCCACTTT.

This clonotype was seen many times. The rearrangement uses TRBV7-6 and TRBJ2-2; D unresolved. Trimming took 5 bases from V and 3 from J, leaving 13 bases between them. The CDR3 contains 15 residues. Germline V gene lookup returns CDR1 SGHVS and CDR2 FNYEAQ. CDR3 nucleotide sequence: TGTGCCAGCAGCCCCCAGGTACTTGACACCGGGGAGCTGTTTTTT. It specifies CASSPQVLDTGELFF.

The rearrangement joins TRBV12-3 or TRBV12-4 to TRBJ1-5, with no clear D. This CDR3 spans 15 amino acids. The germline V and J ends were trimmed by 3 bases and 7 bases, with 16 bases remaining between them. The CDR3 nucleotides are TGTGCCAGCAGTTTTGATACCCAGTCAGGACAGCCCCAGCATTTT. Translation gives CASSFDTQSGQPQHF.

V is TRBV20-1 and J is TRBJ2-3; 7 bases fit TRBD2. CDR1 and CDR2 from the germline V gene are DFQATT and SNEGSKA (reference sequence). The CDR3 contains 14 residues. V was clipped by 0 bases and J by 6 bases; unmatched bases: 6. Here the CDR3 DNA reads TGCAGTGCTAGAGAGGGCGGGAGCAGGGATACGCAGTATTTT. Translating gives CSAREGGSRDTQYF.

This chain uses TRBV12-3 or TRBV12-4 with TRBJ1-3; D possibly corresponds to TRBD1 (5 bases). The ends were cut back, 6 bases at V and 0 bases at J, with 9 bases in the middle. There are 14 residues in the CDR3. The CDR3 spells CASRRGSSGNTIYF. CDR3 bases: TGTGCCAGCAGGCGGGGGAGCTCTGGAAACACCATATATTTT.

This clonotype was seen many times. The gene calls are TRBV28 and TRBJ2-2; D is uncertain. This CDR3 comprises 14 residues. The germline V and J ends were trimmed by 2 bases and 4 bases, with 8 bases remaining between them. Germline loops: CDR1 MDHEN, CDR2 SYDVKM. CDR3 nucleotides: TGTGCCAGCAGTTTAATCACGGGCACCGGGGAGCTGTTTTTT. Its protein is CASSLITGTGELFF.

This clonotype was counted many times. CDR3 sequence (DNA): TGTGCCAGCAGCTTAGGGTTTAATGAAGCTTTCTTT. It encodes CASSLGFNEAFF. The gene calls are TRBV11-2 and TRBJ1-1; D gene ambiguous. The CDR3 spans 12 residues. The V gene lost 1 base and the J gene lost 7 bases, with 7 bases spanning the gap. The V gene's germline CDR1 is SGHAT and CDR2 FQNNGV.

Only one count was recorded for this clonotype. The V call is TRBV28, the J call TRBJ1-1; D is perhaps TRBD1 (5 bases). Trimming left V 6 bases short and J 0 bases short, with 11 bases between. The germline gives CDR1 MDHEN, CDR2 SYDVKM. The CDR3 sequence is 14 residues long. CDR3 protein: CASRKGRLNTEAFF. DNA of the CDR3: TGTGCCAGCAGGAAGGGACGGTTGAACACTGAAGCTTTCTTT. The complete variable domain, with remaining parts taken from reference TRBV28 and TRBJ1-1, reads DVKVTQSSRYLVKRTGEKVFLECVQDMDHENMFWYRQDPGLGLRLIYFSYDVKMKEKGDIPEGYSVSREKKERFSLILESASTNQTSMYLCASRKGRLNTEAFFGQGTRLTVV.

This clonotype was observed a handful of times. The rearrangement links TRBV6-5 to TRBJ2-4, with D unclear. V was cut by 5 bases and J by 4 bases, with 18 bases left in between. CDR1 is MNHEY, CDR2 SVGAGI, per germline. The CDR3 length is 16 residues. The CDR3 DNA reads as TGTGCCAGCAGTCCGGGCCGCCGCTTGATAAAAAACATTCAGTACTTC. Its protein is CASSPGRRLIKNIQYF.

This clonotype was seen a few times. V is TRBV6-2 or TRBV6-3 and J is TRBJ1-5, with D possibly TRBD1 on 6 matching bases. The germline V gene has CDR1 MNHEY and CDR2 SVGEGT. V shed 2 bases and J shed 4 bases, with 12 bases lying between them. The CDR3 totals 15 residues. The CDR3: CASSYGQGWNQPQHF. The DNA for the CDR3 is TGTGCCAGCAGTTACGGGCAGGGGTGGAATCAGCCCCAGCATTTT.

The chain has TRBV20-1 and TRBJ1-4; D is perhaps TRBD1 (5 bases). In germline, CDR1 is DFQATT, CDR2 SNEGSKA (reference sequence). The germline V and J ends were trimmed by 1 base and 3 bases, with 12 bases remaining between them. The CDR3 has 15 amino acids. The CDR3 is CSARGQFGANEKLFF. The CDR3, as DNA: TGCAGTGCTAGAGGACAGTTCGGAGCTAATGAAAAACTGTTTTTT.

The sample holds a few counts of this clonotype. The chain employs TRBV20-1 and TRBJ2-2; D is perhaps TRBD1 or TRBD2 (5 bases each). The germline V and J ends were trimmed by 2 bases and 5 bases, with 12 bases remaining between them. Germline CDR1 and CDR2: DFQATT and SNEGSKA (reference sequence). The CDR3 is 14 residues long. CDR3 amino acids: CSARRMGETGELFF. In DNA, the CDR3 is TGCAGTGCTAGAAGGATGGGGGAGACCGGGGAGCTGTTTTTT.

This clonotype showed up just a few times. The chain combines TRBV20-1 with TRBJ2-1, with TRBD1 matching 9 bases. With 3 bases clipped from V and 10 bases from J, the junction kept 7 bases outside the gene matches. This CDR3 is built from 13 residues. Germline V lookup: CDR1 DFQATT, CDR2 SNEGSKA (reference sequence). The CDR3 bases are TGCAGTGCTAGGGGGGGGACAGGGTACGAGCAGTTCTTC. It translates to CSARGGTGYEQFF.

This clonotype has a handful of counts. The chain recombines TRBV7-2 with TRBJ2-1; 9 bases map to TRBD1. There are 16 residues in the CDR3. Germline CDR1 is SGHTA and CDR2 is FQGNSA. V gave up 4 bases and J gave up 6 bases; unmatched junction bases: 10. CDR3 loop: CASSSKGGTGLNEQFF. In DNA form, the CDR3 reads TGTGCCAGCAGCTCAAAAGGGGGGACAGGGCTCAATGAGCAGTTCTTC.

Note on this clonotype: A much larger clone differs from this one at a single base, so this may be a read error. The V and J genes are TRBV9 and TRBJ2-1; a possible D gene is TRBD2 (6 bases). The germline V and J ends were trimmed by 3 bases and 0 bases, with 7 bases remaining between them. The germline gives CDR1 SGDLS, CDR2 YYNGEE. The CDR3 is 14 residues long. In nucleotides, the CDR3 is TGTGCCAGCAGCGCGGGAGCCTCCTACAATGAGCAGTTCTTC. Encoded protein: CASSAGASYNEQFF.

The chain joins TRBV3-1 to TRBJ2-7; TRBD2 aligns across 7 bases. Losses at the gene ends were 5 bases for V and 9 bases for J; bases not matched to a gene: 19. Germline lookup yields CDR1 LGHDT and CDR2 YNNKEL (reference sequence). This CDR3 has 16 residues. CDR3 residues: CASSRIPSGTVVGQYF. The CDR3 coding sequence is TGTGCCAGCAGCAGAATTCCTAGCGGTACCGTGGTCGGGCAGTACTTC.

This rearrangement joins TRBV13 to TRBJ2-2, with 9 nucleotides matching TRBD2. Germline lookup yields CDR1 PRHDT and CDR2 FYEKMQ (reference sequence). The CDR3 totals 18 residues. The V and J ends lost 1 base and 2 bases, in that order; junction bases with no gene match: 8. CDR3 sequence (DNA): TGTGCCAGCAGCTTAGTAAGCCTAGCGGGGACCAACACCGGGGAGCTGTTTTTT. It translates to CASSLVSLAGTNTGELFF.

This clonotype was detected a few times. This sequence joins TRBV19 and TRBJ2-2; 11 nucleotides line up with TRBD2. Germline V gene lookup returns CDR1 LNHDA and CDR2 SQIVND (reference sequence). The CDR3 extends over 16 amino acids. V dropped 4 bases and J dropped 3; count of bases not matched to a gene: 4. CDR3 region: CASSTSGRSYTGELFF. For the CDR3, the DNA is TGTGCCAGTAGTACTAGCGGGAGGTCCTACACCGGGGAGCTGTTTTTT.

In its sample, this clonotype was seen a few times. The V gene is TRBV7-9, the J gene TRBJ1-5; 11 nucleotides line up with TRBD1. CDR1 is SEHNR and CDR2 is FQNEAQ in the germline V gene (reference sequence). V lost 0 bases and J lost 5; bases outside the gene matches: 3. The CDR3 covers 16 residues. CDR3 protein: CASSLAPGQGDQPQHF. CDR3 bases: TGTGCCAGCAGCTTAGCACCGGGACAGGGGGATCAGCCCCAGCATTTT.

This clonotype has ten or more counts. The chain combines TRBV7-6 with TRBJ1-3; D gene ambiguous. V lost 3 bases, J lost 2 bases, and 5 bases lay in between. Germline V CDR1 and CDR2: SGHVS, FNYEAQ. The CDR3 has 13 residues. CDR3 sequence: CASSFSPGNTIYF. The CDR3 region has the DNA TGTGCCAGCAGCTTTTCACCTGGAAACACCATATATTTT. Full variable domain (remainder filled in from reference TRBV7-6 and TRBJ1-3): GAGVSQSPRYKVTKRGQDVALRCDPISGHVSLYWYRQALGQGPEFLTYFNYEAQQDKSGLPNDRFSAERPEGSISTLTIQRTEQRDSAMYRCASSFSPGNTIYFGEGSWLTVV.

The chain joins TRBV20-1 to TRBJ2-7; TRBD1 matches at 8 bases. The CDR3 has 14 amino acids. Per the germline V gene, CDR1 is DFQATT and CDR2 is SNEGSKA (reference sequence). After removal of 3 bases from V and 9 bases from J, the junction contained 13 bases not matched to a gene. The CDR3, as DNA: TGCAGTGCTAGGGAGACAGGGGACGGGGGTCGGCAGTACTTC. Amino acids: CSARETGDGGRQYF.